This is a list of T cell receptor beta chains from one sample in a study of CD8 T cells in ankylosing spondylitis. MiXCR, run by TCRdb on the 5' RACE reads, gives a single entry per CDR3 protein. Of 250,000 to 350,000 distinct CDR3 sequences listed, less than 25% are singletons. The sequenced sample consisted of blood, either unsorted or a sorted T cell fraction (not recorded which). The receptors were sampled from a female donor with ankylosing spondylitis or in good health (not recorded which). The CDR3 runs from the conserved cysteine through the conserved F or W. The D gene is left open where the match is weak. Size is stated for part of the rows, as once, few or many counts, or as a class when the clone is expanded.

j_gene,d_gene,v_gene,abundance,CDR3nt,CDR3aa
TRBJ2-3,TRBD2,TRBV5-4,.,TGTGCCAGCAGCTCCCCAGTGGGCCAGCGGGAGGTAGATACGCAGTATTTT,CASSSPVGQREVDTQYF
TRBJ2-3,TRBD2,TRBV10-3,.,TGTGCCACCCGGCTTAGCGGGAGAGCTAGCACAGATACGCAGTATTTT,CATRLSGRASTDTQYF
TRBJ2-7,TRBD2,TRBV7-9,.,TGTGCCAGCAGCTTAGCTAGCGGGACCTACGAGCAGTACTTC,CASSLASGTYEQYF
TRBJ2-7,.,TRBV6-5,.,TGTGCCACCACTAGGCAGGGCTACGAGCAGTACTTC,CATTRQGYEQYF
TRBJ1-5,.,TRBV7-2,.,TGTGCCAGCAGCTTAGACGGAAATAAGCCCCAGCATTTT,CASSLDGNKPQHF
TRBJ2-2,TRBD2,TRBV4-2,.,TGTGCCAGCAGCCTTAGGAGCGGGAGGGCCAGCGGGGAGCTGTTTTTT,CASSLRSGRASGELFF
TRBJ2-1,TRBD2,TRBV4-3,.,TGCGCCAGCCGGGGGCTAGCGGGAGTTGGTGAGCAGTTCTTC,CASRGLAGVGEQFF
TRBJ2-3,TRBD2,TRBV20-1,.,TGCAGTGCTAGAGTTAGCGGGAGGTCCCCATTGGTAGATACGCAGTATTTT,CSARVSGRSPLVDTQYF
TRBJ1-1,.,TRBV20-1,.,TGCAGTGCTAGAGAAGGGCGGGGTCCTGAAGCTTTCTTT,CSAREGRGPEAFF
TRBJ2-7,.,TRBV5-1,few,TGCGCCAGCAGCTTGGTTGCAGGCCCCGAAGGGGAGCAGTACTTC,CASSLVAGPEGEQYF
TRBJ2-7,.,TRBV6-2/TRBV6-3,.,TGTGCCAGCAGTTACCGGCCGGGGATTCACTACGAGCAGTACTTC,CASSYRPGIHYEQYF
TRBJ2-3,.,TRBV6-5,many,TGTGCCAGCAGTTACCGGCGGTCTCCAGATACGCAGTATTTT,CASSYRRSPDTQYF
TRBJ1-1,.,TRBV6-5,many,TGTGCCAGCAGTTACTCAGCGAACACTGAAGCTTTCTTT,CASSYSANTEAFF
TRBJ2-5,TRBD1,TRBV12-3/TRBV12-4,many,TGTGCCAGCAGTACCGACAGGGTTAGGGAGACCCAGTACTTC,CASSTDRVRETQYF
TRBJ2-3,.,TRBV3-1,many,TGTGCCAGCAGCCAAGGATCGGGATCCGGCACAGATACGCAGTATTTT,CASSQGSGSGTDTQYF
TRBJ2-1,.,TRBV4-3,many,TGCGCCAGCAGCCAAGATAGAGCGTCAAATGAGCAGTTCTTC,CASSQDRASNEQFF
TRBJ2-1,TRBD2,TRBV20-1,.,TGCAGTGCTAGAGATCCCCTAGCGGGAAGGGATGAGCAGTTCTTC,CSARDPLAGRDEQFF
TRBJ1-1,.,TRBV5-8,few,TGTGCCAGCAGCTTGGATGCGGGGACTGAAGCTTTCTTT,CASSLDAGTEAFF
TRBJ2-6,.,TRBV20-1,.,TGCAGTGCTAGACCCCCGGGGGGGGCCAACGTCCTGACTTTC,CSARPPGGANVLTF
TRBJ1-2,.,TRBV20-1,many,TGCAGTGCACGAATAGACGTCCGGGGCTACACCTTC,CSARIDVRGYTF
TRBJ2-1,.,TRBV10-3,many,TGTGCCACTTTGTCGAGGGTATACAATGAGCAGTTCTTC,CATLSRVYNEQFF
TRBJ2-3,.,TRBV6-1,.,TGTGCCAGCAGTGGTATAGGGGGTGATACGCAGTATTTT,CASSGIGGDTQYF
TRBJ1-6,.,TRBV3-1,few,TGTGCCAGCAGCCCTCGGACAGCTTTAAATTCACCCCTCCACTTT,CASSPRTALNSPLHF
TRBJ2-1,TRBD2,TRBV20-1,.,TGCAGTGCTATTTTTAGCGGGAGGATCTACAATGAGCAGTTCTTC,CSAIFSGRIYNEQFF
TRBJ2-1,TRBD2,TRBV18,few,TGTGCCAGCTCACCCGGGACTAGCGAAATAAATGAGCAGTTCTTC,CASSPGTSEINEQFF
TRBJ2-7,.,TRBV6-1,few,TGTGCCAGCAGGCGGGGACAGACTTACGAGCAGTACTTC,CASRRGQTYEQYF
TRBJ2-3,TRBD2,TRBV6-1,few,TGTGCCAGCAGGATACTAGCGGGAGTGGCAGATACGCAGTATTTT,CASRILAGVADTQYF
TRBJ1-1,.,TRBV6-2/TRBV6-3,.,TGTGCCAGCAGTTATCGGGCAGCCCAAATGAACACTGAAGCTTTCTTT,CASSYRAAQMNTEAFF
TRBJ2-5,TRBD2,TRBV5-1,.,TGCGCCAGCAGCTCAAGGACTAGCGGGAGTCGGGAGACCCAGTACTTC,CASSSRTSGSRETQYF
TRBJ2-7,.,TRBV3-1,.,TGTGCCAGCAGCCAAGGCCCGTTAAGCTCCTACGAGCAGTACTTC,CASSQGPLSSYEQYF
TRBJ2-1,TRBD2,TRBV20-1,many,TGCAGTCTAAGACCGGGACTAGCGGGAGGGGTGTCCTACAATGAGCAGTTCTTC,CSLRPGLAGGVSYNEQFF
TRBJ1-2,.,TRBV29-1,many,TGCAGCATTAGAGGCGAAACCGGCTATGGCTACACCTTC,CSIRGETGYGYTF
TRBJ2-3,TRBD2,TRBV9,once,TGTGCCAGCAGCGGACTAGCGGGAATGACTAGCACAGATACGCAGTATTTT,CASSGLAGMTSTDTQYF
TRBJ2-3,.,TRBV4-3,few,TGCGCCAGCAGCCAAGATTCACAGGGCACAGATACGCAGTATTTT,CASSQDSQGTDTQYF
TRBJ2-1,TRBD2,TRBV24-1,.,TGTGCCACCATCTGGGGAGGGCATGAGCAGTTCTTC,CATIWGGHEQFF
TRBJ2-5,.,TRBV5-1,few,TGCGCCAGCAGCGTCCAGGGAGAAGAGACCCAGTACTTC,CASSVQGEETQYF
TRBJ2-7,.,TRBV28,few,TGTGCCAGCAGTTTATTGGACAGAAAATACGAGCAGTACTTC,CASSLLDRKYEQYF
TRBJ2-7,.,TRBV12-3/TRBV12-4,.,TGTGCCAGCAGTTTGGGCAGCCTCCCCTACGAGCAGTACTTC,CASSLGSLPYEQYF
TRBJ2-2,.,TRBV6-6,.,TGTGCCAGCAGTGCAGGGGAGGTCGGGGAGCTGTTTTTT,CASSAGEVGELFF
TRBJ2-2,.,TRBV12-3/TRBV12-4,.,TGTGCCAGCAGCCCCGGGACAAGCAGCGGGGAGCTGTTTTTT,CASSPGTSSGELFF
TRBJ2-5,.,TRBV20-1,many,TGCAGTGCCGACAGGGGTGGAAGCGGGAGAAGGGGGGAGACCCAGTACTTC,CSADRGGSGRRGETQYF
TRBJ2-3,.,TRBV20-1,.,TGCAGTCCACCACCTAGCAGCCCTAGAACAGATACGCAGTATTTT,CSPPPSSPRTDTQYF
TRBJ2-2,.,TRBV9,many,TGTGCCAGCAGCCCTCACACCGGGGAGCTGTTTTTT,CASSPHTGELFF
TRBJ1-6,TRBD1,TRBV20-1,few,TGCAGTGCTAAAACAGGGGAATATAATTCACCCCTCCACTTT,CSAKTGEYNSPLHF
TRBJ1-6,.,TRBV20-1,few,TGCAGTGCTAGGGATCTACCTAATTCACCCCTCCACTTT,CSARDLPNSPLHF
TRBJ2-5,.,TRBV28,few,TGTGCCAGCAACCCTCGGGACGTTCGCCAAGAGACCCAGTACTTC,CASNPRDVRQETQYF